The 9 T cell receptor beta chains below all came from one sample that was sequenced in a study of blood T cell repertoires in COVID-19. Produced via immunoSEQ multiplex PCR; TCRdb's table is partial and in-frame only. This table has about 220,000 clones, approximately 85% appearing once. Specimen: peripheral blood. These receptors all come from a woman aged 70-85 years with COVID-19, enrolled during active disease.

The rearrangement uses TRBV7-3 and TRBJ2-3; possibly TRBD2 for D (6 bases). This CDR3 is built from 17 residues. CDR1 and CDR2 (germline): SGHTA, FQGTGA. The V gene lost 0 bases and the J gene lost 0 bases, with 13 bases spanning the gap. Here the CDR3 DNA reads TGTGCCAGCAGCTTAACGTTCTCGGCGGGGAGCACAGATACGCAGTATTTT. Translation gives CASSLTFSAGSTDTQYF.

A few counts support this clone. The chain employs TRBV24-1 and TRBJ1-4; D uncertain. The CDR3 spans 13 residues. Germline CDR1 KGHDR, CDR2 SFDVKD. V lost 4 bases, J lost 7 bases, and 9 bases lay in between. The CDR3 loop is CATSEGAGEKLFF. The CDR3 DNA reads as TGTGCCACCAGTGAGGGCGCGGGTGAAAAACTGTTTTTT.

In DNA, the CDR3 is TGTGCCAGCAGCGGACGCAGTGAGGGGGCGACATCCTATGGCTACACCTTC. It encodes CASSGRSEGATSYGYTF. The rearrangement uses TRBV7-2 and TRBJ1-2; 7 bases align to TRBD1. V lost 5 bases, J lost 4 bases, and 16 bases stayed unmatched. The CDR3 spans 17 residues. The germline CDR1 and CDR2 sequences are SGHTA and FQGNSA.

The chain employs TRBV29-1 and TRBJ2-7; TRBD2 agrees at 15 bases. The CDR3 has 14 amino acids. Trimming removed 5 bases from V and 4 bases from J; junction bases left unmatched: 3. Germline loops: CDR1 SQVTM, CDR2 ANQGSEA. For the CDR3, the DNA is TGCAGCGTTAGTGGACTAGCGGGAGGGTACGAGCAGTACTTC. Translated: CSVSGLAGGYEQYF.

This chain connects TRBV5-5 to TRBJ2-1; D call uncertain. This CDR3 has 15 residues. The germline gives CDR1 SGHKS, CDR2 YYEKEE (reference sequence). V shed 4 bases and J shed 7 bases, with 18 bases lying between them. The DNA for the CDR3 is TGTGCCAGCAGCCCCCTTGCGGCCCCTCCTAATGAGCAGTTCTTC. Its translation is CASSPLAAPPNEQFF.

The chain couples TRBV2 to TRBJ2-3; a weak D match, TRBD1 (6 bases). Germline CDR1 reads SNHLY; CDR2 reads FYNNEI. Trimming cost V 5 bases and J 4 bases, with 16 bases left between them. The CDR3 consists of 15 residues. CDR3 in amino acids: CASSFIQGPADTQYF. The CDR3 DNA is TGTGCCAGCAGTTTTATACAGGGCCCCGCAGATACGCAGTATTTT.

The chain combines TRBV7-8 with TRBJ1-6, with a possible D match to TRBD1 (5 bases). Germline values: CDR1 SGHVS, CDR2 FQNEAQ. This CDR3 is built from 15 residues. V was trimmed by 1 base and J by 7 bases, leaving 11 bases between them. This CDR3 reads CASSLDARGNSPLHF. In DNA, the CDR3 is TGTGCCAGCAGCTTAGATGCGCGGGGGAATTCACCCCTCCACTTT.

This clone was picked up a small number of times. CDR3 residues: CASSRSGVRTQYF. In nucleotides, the CDR3 is TGTGCCAGCAGCCGTAGCGGGGTGAGGACCCAGTACTTC. This rearrangement joins TRBV11-2 to TRBJ2-5, with TRBD2 matching 8 bases. This CDR3 has 13 amino acids. Trimming cost V 5 bases and J 7 bases; bases outside gene matches: 6. CDR1 SGHAT and CDR2 FQNNGV come from the germline V gene.

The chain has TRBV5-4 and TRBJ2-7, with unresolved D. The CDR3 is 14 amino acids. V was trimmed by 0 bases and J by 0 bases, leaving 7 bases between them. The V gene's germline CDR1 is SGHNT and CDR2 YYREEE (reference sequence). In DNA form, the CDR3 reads TGTGCCAGCAGCTTGGGTCTAGACTCCTACGAGCAGTACTTC. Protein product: CASSLGLDSYEQYF.